The 18 T cell receptor beta chains listed next were all sequenced from one sample in a study of OX40 agonist ivuxolimab in advanced cancers. Library preparation employed the immunoSEQ multiplex PCR assay. TCRdb's version of the immuneACCESS table is confined to in-frame rearrangements and falls short of the full clone set. An unresolved V gene accounts for under half of the shortfall where checked; the remainder is of unknown origin. The sample includes 9,000 to 15,000 clones, with about 87% observed a single time. Jointly, the top ten make up around 49% of the sample. The material sequenced was CD4+ or CD8+ T cells sorted from blood, taken in a trial of the OX40 agonist ivuxolimab. The source is an adult with an advanced solid tumor such as melanoma, head and neck, liver or kidney cancer.

CDR3 DNA: TGTGCCAGCAGTTTCCTAGGGCCCCCGGTGGAGCTGTTTTTT. Translation gives CASSFLGPPVELFF. The gene calls are TRBV28 and TRBJ2-2, with D unclear. The CDR3 loop spans 14 amino acids. Germline assignment: CDR1 MDHEN and CDR2 SYDVKM. V gave up 3 bases and J gave up 10 bases, with 15 bases separating them.

This chain links TRBV5-4 with TRBJ2-7, with no clear D. Germline V gives CDR1 SGHNT, CDR2 YYREEE (reference sequence). This CDR3 is 15 amino acids long. Trimming took 0 bases from V and 6 from J, leaving 16 bases between them. The CDR3 DNA reads as TGTGCCAGCAGCTTGGATGGGGATGGGCTCCGCGAGCAGTACTTC. Its protein is CASSLDGDGLREQYF.

In nucleotides, the CDR3 is TGCGCCAGCAGCCAAGGGCACCCTAGCACAGATACGCAGTATTTT. This encodes CASSQGHPSTDTQYF. The chain employs TRBV4-1 and TRBJ2-3, with unresolved D. CDR3 length equals 15 residues. V was shortened by 1 base and J by 0 bases, with 8 bases between the two germline ends. Germline V CDR1 and CDR2: MGHRA, YSYEKL.

V and J are TRBV15 and TRBJ2-3; maybe TRBD1 (6 bases). The CDR3 contains 16 residues. Germline CDR1 LNHNV, CDR2 YYDKDF (reference sequence). V was trimmed by 5 bases and J by 2 bases, leaving 17 bases between them. DNA of the CDR3: TGTGCCACCAGCGGGGGCTACGGTCCCAACACAGATACGCAGTATTTT. This encodes CATSGGYGPNTDTQYF.

This clone has just a few counts. This chain links TRBV25-1 with TRBJ1-1; 11 bases align to TRBD1. This CDR3 spans 11 amino acids. V was clipped by 10 bases and J by 7 bases; unmatched bases: 2. Germline V gives CDR1 MGHDK, CDR2 SYGVNS. The CDR3 sequence is CATGTGGEAFF. The CDR3 DNA reads TGTGCCACCGGGACAGGGGGTGAAGCTTTCTTT.

The rearrangement uses TRBV6-5 and TRBJ1-5; D is ambiguous. This CDR3 spans 14 amino acids. The V gene's germline CDR1 is MNHEY and CDR2 SVGAGI. The V and J ends lost 2 bases and 0 bases respectively, with 5 bases between them. For the CDR3, the DNA is TGTGCCAGCAGTTACAGTACTAGCAATCAGCCCCAGCATTTT. It translates to CASSYSTSNQPQHF.

This chain connects TRBV20-1 to TRBJ2-3, with no clear D. V lost 6 bases and J 4 bases, leaving 8 bases between the germline ends. The CDR3 loop spans 11 amino acids. Germline V gives CDR1 DFQATT, CDR2 SNEGSKA (reference sequence). CDR3 protein: CSARTSDTQYF. CDR3 sequence (DNA): TGCAGTGCAAGGACGTCAGATACGCAGTATTTT.

The J gene is TRBJ2-5, the V gene TRBV27; 11 bases fit TRBD2. Unmatched junction bases numbered 12, after V lost 0 bases and J lost 3 bases. This CDR3 is built from 19 residues. Looked up from germline, CDR1 is MNHEY and CDR2 is SMNVEV (reference sequence). The CDR3 bases are TGTGCCAGCAGTTTATCGATGCTAGCGGGAGGCCGGGGGGAAGAGACCCAGTACTTC. Its translation: CASSLSMLAGGRGEETQYF.

The chain uses TRBV30 and TRBJ1-1; D call uncertain. CDR1 is GTSNPN and CDR2 is SVGIG in the germline V gene (reference sequence). The CDR3 has 14 residues. V lost 0 bases, J lost 0 bases, and 8 bases lay in between. CDR3 sequence (DNA): TGTGCCTGGAGTGTACAACAGATGAACACTGAAGCTTTCTTT. Amino acid sequence: CAWSVQQMNTEAFF.

The gene calls are TRBV4-1 and TRBJ2-1; the match to TRBD2 covers 7 bases. Germline CDR1 reads MGHRA; CDR2 reads YSYEKL. The CDR3 is made up of 13 amino acids. The J segment lost 9 bases and the V segment lost 2 bases, leaving 4 bases of the junction unmatched. Here the CDR3 reads CASSQTRLAEQFF. DNA for the CDR3: TGCGCCAGCAGCCAAACCAGACTAGCTGAGCAGTTCTTC.

V usage is TRBV6-1 and J usage is TRBJ1-3; tentative D call: TRBD1 (6 bases). From germline, CDR1 is MNHNS and CDR2 SASEGT. V dropped 7 bases and J dropped 0 bases, with 10 bases sitting between them. The CDR3 loop spans 14 amino acids. The CDR3 DNA reads as TGTGCCAGCATGGGGGCTACCTCTGGAAACACCATATATTTT. Amino acids: CASMGATSGNTIYF.

V gene TRBV15 combines with J gene TRBJ2-7; the D gene is possibly TRBD2 (5 bases). Per germline, CDR1 LNHNV and CDR2 YYDKDF (reference sequence). The CDR3 consists of 12 residues. Trimming shortened V by 2 bases and J by 7 bases, and 9 bases separated the two germline ends. The chain's CDR3 is CATSRTPGEQYF. As DNA, the CDR3 is TGTGCCACCAGCAGAACTCCGGGGGAGCAGTACTTC.

This clone was picked up a small number of times. This sequence joins TRBV14 and TRBJ1-1; D call uncertain. V was shortened by 8 bases and J by 3 bases, with 10 bases between the two germline ends. This CDR3 spans 12 amino acids. Germline CDR1 reads SGHDN; CDR2 reads FVKESK. As DNA, the CDR3 is TGTGCCAGCTCCCGGGGTTACACTGAAGCTTTCTTT. It codes for CASSRGYTEAFF.

The rearrangement links TRBV27 to TRBJ1-1; D is perhaps TRBD1 (5 bases). Trimming pared 2 bases from V and 1 base from J, leaving 8 bases between. Germline V lookup: CDR1 MNHEY, CDR2 SMNVEV (reference sequence). This CDR3 has 14 amino acids. The CDR3 is CASSLEGSNTEAFF. The CDR3 region has the DNA TGTGCCAGCAGTTTAGAGGGGTCGAACACTGAAGCTTTCTTT.

This clone has just a few counts. The chain links TRBV15 to TRBJ2-7; a weak D match, TRBD1 (8 bases). CDR3 length: 14 residues. Between the trimmed V and J ends, which lost 6 bases and 6 bases, there was a span of 18 bases. In germline, CDR1 is LNHNV, CDR2 YYDKDF (reference sequence). CDR3 sequence reads: CATRGGQGAREQYF. CDR3 in DNA: TGTGCCACCAGGGGGGGGCAGGGGGCCCGCGAGCAGTACTTC.

V is TRBV28 and J is TRBJ1-1, with D hard to call. Germline CDR1 reads MDHEN; CDR2 reads SYDVKM. With 5 bases removed from V and 1 base from J, the gap between germline ends came to 5 bases. The CDR3 spans 12 residues. The CDR3 nucleotides are TGTGCCAGCAGTACCGAGAACACTGAAGCTTTCTTT. Amino acids: CASSTENTEAFF.

The CDR3 sequence: CASSQGQVYNEQFF. CDR3 DNA: TGTGCCAGCAGTCAAGGACAGGTCTACAATGAGCAGTTCTTC. The rearrangement joins TRBV28 to TRBJ2-1, with TRBD1 matching over 7 bases. Looked up from germline, CDR1 is MDHEN and CDR2 is SYDVKM. V was pared by 5 bases and J by 3 bases, with 4 bases of the junction left unmatched. CDR3 length: 14 amino acids.

This clone was counted a single time. The rearrangement uses TRBV7-6 and TRBJ2-3, with unresolved D. V was pared by 5 bases and J by 4 bases, with 7 bases between. Germline V lookup: CDR1 SGHVS, CDR2 FNYEAQ. The CDR3 loop spans 12 amino acids. CDR3 region: CASSPHSDTQYF. The CDR3 nucleotides read TGTGCCAGCAGCCCCCATTCAGATACGCAGTATTTT.